One and the same sample provided the 9 T cell receptor beta chains below, sequenced in a study of cytomegalovirus exposure and HLA in healthy donors (dated by TCRdb to the late 2010s). Receptor libraries were prepared by the immunoSEQ multiplex PCR assay. The table comes from immuneACCESS by way of TCRdb, which keeps in-frame sequences with V and J called. Part of the clones is missing from these tables; in studies checked, under half for an unresolved V gene and the rest for unknown reasons. Here the sample has about 56,000 clones; more than 80% occur a single time. Of the sample, about 1% falls within the top ten clones. The sample comprised PBMCs. These receptors were obtained from a man between 18 and 35 years old in good health and CMV-seronegative.

This clone was found once. V is TRBV7-9 and J is TRBJ1-2; D perhaps matches TRBD1 (5 bases). This CDR3 has 13 amino acids. V lost 3 bases, J lost 6 bases, and 11 bases lay in between. Per germline, CDR1 SEHNR and CDR2 FQNEAQ (reference sequence). CDR3 residues: CASSFGGPDGYTF. CDR3 in DNA: TGTGCCAGCAGCTTCGGGGGTCCGGATGGCTACACCTTC.

This clone was counted a single time. J is TRBJ1-2 and V is TRBV19; tentatively, D is TRBD1 (5 bases). This CDR3 has 15 residues. V was trimmed by 4 bases and J by 4 bases, leaving 16 bases between them. CDR1 and CDR2 from the germline V gene are LNHDA and SQIVND (reference sequence). DNA for the CDR3: TGTGCCAGTAGTACCGGGACCGGGGGACTCTATGGCTACACCTTC. Amino acids: CASSTGTGGLYGYTF.

This rearrangement joins TRBV7-2 to TRBJ2-3; 8 bases align to TRBD2. Germline assignment: CDR1 SGHTA and CDR2 FQGNSA. The CDR3 spans 15 residues. J was trimmed by 2 bases and V by 1 base; bases with no gene match: 2. In DNA, the CDR3 is TGTGCCAGCAGCTTAGTAGCGGGACTCACAGATACGCAGTATTTT. This sequence encodes CASSLVAGLTDTQYF.

The chain joins TRBV6-5 to TRBJ1-2; D not resolved. There are 14 residues in the CDR3. Germline loops: CDR1 MNHEY, CDR2 SVGAGI. Trimming took 5 bases from V and 5 from J, leaving 15 bases between them. CDR3 amino acids: CASSPPPGLYGYTF. The CDR3 DNA reads as TGTGCCAGCAGTCCACCGCCAGGCTTATATGGCTACACCTTC.

J is TRBJ2-7 and V is TRBV14; maybe TRBD1 (5 bases). Germline V CDR1 and CDR2: SGHDN, FVKESK. CDR3 length equals 14 residues. Trimming pared 4 bases from V and 2 bases from J, leaving 12 bases between. As DNA, the CDR3 is TGTGCCAGCAGCCGTCTCAGGGCGACCTACGAGCAGTACTTC. As protein: CASSRLRATYEQYF.

The chain recombines TRBV19 with TRBJ2-5; TRBD2 is a possible D gene (5 bases). The V gene lost 0 bases and the J gene lost 5 bases, with 10 bases spanning the gap. Germline V lookup: CDR1 LNHDA, CDR2 SQIVND (reference sequence). The length of the CDR3 is 14 residues. In nucleotides, the CDR3 is TGTGCCAGTAGTATAGATCTGACGGGGGAGACCCAGTACTTC. This gives the protein CASSIDLTGETQYF.

The rearrangement links TRBV5-1 to TRBJ2-7, with a weak D call TRBD2 (5 bases). The CDR3 has 14 residues. The germline V gene encodes CDR1 SGHRS and CDR2 YFSETQ. V shed 1 base and J shed 4 bases, with 12 bases lying between them. The chain's CDR3 is CASSLYEGHYEQYF. The CDR3 DNA follows: TGCGCCAGCAGCTTGTATGAGGGCCATTACGAGCAGTACTTC.

V is TRBV18 and J is TRBJ2-1, with 10 positions matching TRBD2. The CDR3 loop spans 15 amino acids. Losses at the gene ends were 3 bases for V and 8 bases for J; bases not matched to a gene: 7. Germline assignment: CDR1 KGHSH and CDR2 LQKENI. Written as DNA, the CDR3 is TGTGCCAGCTCACCGTGGGCTAGCGGGAGTGATGAGCAGTTCTTC. This codes for CASSPWASGSDEQFF.

The rearrangement joins TRBV7-9 to TRBJ2-5, with D perhaps TRBD1 (5 bases). CDR1 SEHNR and CDR2 FQNEAQ come from the germline V gene (reference sequence). This CDR3 has 16 residues. V lost 1 base and J 5 bases, leaving 17 bases between the germline ends. CDR3 nucleotides: TGTGCCAGCAGCTTAGGCGGACAAACCTTTCGGGAGACCCAGTACTTC. As protein: CASSLGGQTFRETQYF.